One sample yielded the 6 T cell receptor beta chains listed below, sequenced in a study of blood T cells in healthy people across ages. A second PCR, run for 7 to 11 cycles, used a sample-barcoded 5' primer plus a J-beta primer mix. TCRdb reprocessed the 5' RACE reads via MiXCR and lists one record per CDR3 protein. The repertoire consists of approximately 880,000 distinct CDR3 sequences, with around 48% occurring once and the leading ten covering around 15%. The source material was blood. All receptors derive from a man aged 25 to 45 in good health.

This clonotype turned up a few times. The V gene is TRBV6-5, the J gene TRBJ2-5; no firm D call. The CDR3 contains 15 residues. From germline, CDR1 is MNHEY and CDR2 SVGAGI. Trimming stripped 4 bases from V and 1 base from J, with 13 bases between. Written as DNA, the CDR3 is TGTGCCAGCAGTTTTGCTGAGAGATCCCAAGAGACCCAGTACTTC. Translation gives CASSFAERSQETQYF.

This clonotype was picked up one time. J is TRBJ2-5 and V is TRBV4-1; either TRBD1 or TRBD2 may fit D (5 bases each). With the DNA end fitting TRBJ2-7 better, the J assignment may be wrong. This CDR3 region has 15 residues. The V gene's germline CDR1 is MGHRA and CDR2 YSYEKL. The CDR3 spells CASSQDLVVGDEQYF. The CDR3 DNA reads as TGCGCCAGCAGCCAAGATTTGGTAGTGGGGGACGAGCAGTACTTC.

The chain carries TRBV27 and TRBJ1-6, with D hard to call. The CDR3 loop spans 18 amino acids. Germline CDR1 and CDR2: MNHEY and SMNVEV (reference sequence). Trimming cost V 5 bases and J 0 bases, with 17 bases left between them. The DNA for the CDR3 is TGTGCCAGCAGTCGCCTGGAGGGCGGGAGCTCCTATAATTCACCCCTCCACTTT. The encoded protein is CASSRLEGGSSYNSPLHF.

The genes are TRBV18 and TRBJ2-1; 11 bases are a match to TRBD2. CDR1 and CDR2 (germline): KGHSH, LQKENI. Germline trimming cut 3 bases from V and 4 bases from J; bases unmatched to any gene: 5. The CDR3 sequence is 16 residues long. The CDR3 loop reads CASSPRLAGSYNEQFF. CDR3 in DNA: TGTGCCAGCTCACCGCGACTAGCGGGATCGTACAATGAGCAGTTCTTC.

The chain is built from TRBV25-1 and TRBJ1-1; D is uncertain. CDR3 length equals 16 residues. V was clipped by 2 bases and J by 9 bases, with 22 bases between them. CDR1 MGHDK and CDR2 SYGVNS come from the germline V gene. As DNA, the CDR3 is TGTGCCAGCAGTGAAAACGGACCAGGCCTCACACTGAAAGCTTTCTTT. This gives the protein CASSENGPGLTLKAFF.

V is TRBV28 and J is TRBJ2-5; no clear D gene. From germline, CDR1 is MDHEN and CDR2 SYDVKM. Trimming pared 9 bases from V and 7 bases from J, leaving 9 bases between. The CDR3 has 10 amino acids. CDR3 nucleotides: TGTGCCAGTTCCATGGGGACCCAGTACTTC. Protein sequence: CASSMGTQYF.